The entry below gives a single T cell receptor beta chain sequence along with its context. As yet, its antigen is unknown. This entry is derived from a study of shared clonotypes between healthy human individuals. On the study more broadly: The study enrolled two women and a few men aged 18 to 49. Study-wide results and limits: Having only a few donors restricted how much genetic and exposure-history diversity was captured.

Method: immunoSEQ multiplex PCR; TCRdb's copy keeps in-frame clones and lacks some. Among over 2 million clones, just under 95% were seen once, and the ten largest hold 0.9% to 1.3%. Naive CD8 populations comprised CD45RO-negative cells positively selected for CCR7, excluding terminally differentiated effector memory CD45RA+ cells. CDR3 length equals 14 residues. Germline loops: CDR1 WNHNN, CDR2 SYGVQD (reference sequence). Trimming took off 2 bases at V and 0 bases at J, with 7 bases between the two ends. Sample: naive CD8+ T cells sorted from blood. The sequence was obtained from a man younger than 30 in good health. The rearrangement links TRBV10-1 to TRBJ2-5; D is uncertain. CDR3 DNA: TGCGCCAGCAGTGAGGCGTCAGACCAAGAGACCCAGTACTTC. Amino acids: CASSEASDQETQYF.